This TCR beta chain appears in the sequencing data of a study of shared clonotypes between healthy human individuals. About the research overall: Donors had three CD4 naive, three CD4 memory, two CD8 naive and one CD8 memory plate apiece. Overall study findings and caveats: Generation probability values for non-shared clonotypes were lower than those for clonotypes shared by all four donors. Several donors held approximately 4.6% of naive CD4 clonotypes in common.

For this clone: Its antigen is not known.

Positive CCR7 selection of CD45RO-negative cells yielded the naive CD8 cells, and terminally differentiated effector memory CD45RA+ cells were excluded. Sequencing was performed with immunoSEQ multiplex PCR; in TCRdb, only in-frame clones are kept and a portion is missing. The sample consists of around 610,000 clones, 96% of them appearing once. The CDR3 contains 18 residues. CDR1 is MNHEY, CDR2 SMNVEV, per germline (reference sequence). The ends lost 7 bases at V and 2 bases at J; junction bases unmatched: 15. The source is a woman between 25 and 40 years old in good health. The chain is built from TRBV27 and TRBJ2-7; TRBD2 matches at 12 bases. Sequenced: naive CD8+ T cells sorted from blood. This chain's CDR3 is CASTKLGLAGLAPYEQYF. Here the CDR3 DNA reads TGTGCCAGCACGAAGTTGGGACTAGCGGGCTTGGCGCCCTACGAGCAGTACTTC.